This T cell receptor (beta chain) was sequenced for a study of Graves' ophthalmopathy and Graves' hyperthyroidism. Study-level findings and limits: Most thyroid clonotypes with frequency above 0.001 were detected in blood too. Researchers report that a 13-signature model separated ophthalmopathy from stable hyperthyroidism, posting about 91% sensitivity and 65% to 82% specificity.

Included hyperthyroidism patients were aged 18 to 65 and newly diagnosed (under 2 months' duration). Patients were diagnosed from clinical symptoms, serum thyroxine, TRAb, thyroid ultrasound and orbital computed tomography. Transcripts of RNA were the source for amplifying TCR beta CDR3 regions. HTBI primers served in a first-round RT-PCR, which a second-round multiplex PCR followed. One entry per CDR3 protein, called by TCRdb with MiXCR from the multiplex PCR reads. The table shows around 1.1 million distinct CDR3 sequences, with 36% occurring only once. V gave up 7 bases and J gave up 4 bases; unmatched junction bases: 10. The CDR3 runs 17 residues. CDR1 LNHDA and CDR2 SQIVND come from the germline V gene (reference sequence). As for this clonotype: Its antigen is still unknown.

The rearrangement joins TRBV19 to TRBJ2-2; 12 nucleotides line up with TRBD2. The TCR comes from an adult man with Graves' hyperthyroidism. Sequences were obtained from peripheral blood or thyroid tissue (not recorded which). CDR3 loop: CASTVSSGRGATGELFF. The CDR3 DNA is TGTGCCAGTACGGTGTCTAGCGGGAGGGGTGCCACCGGGGAGCTGTTTTTT. Looking up the rest from reference TRBV19 and TRBJ2-2 gives the full variable domain: DGGITQSPKYLFRKEGQNVTLSCEQNLNHDAMYWYRQDPGQGLRLIYYSQIVNDFQKGDIAEGYSVSREKKESFPLTVTSAQKNPTAFYLCASTVSSGRGATGELFFGEGSRLTVL.